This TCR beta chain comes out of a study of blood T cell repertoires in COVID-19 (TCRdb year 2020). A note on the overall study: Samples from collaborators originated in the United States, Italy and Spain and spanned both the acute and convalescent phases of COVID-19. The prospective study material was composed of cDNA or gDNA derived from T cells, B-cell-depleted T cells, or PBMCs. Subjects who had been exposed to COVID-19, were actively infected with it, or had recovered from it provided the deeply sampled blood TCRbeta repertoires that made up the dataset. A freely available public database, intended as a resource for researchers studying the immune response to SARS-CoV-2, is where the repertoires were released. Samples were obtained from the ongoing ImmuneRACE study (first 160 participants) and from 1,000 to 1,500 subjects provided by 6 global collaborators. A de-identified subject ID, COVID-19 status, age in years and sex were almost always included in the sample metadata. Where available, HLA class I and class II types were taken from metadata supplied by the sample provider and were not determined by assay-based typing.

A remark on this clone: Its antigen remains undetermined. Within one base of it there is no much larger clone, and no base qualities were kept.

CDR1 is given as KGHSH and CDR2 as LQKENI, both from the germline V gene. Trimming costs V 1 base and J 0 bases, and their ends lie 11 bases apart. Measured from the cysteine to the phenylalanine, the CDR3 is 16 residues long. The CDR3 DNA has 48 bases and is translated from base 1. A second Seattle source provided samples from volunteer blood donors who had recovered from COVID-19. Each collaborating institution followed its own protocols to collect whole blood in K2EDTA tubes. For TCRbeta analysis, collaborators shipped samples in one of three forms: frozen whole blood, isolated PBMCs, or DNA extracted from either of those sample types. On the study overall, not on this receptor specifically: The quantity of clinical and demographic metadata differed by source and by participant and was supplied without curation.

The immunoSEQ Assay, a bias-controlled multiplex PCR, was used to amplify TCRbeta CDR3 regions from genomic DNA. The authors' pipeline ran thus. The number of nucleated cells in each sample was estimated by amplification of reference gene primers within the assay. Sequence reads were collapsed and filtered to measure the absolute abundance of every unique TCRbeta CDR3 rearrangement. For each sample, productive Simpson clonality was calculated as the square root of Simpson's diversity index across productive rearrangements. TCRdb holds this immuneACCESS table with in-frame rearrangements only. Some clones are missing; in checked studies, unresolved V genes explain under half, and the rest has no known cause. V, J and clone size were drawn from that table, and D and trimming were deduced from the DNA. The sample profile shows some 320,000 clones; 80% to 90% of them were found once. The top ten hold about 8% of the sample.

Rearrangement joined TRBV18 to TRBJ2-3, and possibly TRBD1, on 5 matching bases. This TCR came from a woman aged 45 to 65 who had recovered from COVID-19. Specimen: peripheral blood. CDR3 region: CASSPLRVASTDTQYF. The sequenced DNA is TGTGCCAGCTCACCACTCAGGGTTGCTAGCACAGATACGCAGTATTTT.